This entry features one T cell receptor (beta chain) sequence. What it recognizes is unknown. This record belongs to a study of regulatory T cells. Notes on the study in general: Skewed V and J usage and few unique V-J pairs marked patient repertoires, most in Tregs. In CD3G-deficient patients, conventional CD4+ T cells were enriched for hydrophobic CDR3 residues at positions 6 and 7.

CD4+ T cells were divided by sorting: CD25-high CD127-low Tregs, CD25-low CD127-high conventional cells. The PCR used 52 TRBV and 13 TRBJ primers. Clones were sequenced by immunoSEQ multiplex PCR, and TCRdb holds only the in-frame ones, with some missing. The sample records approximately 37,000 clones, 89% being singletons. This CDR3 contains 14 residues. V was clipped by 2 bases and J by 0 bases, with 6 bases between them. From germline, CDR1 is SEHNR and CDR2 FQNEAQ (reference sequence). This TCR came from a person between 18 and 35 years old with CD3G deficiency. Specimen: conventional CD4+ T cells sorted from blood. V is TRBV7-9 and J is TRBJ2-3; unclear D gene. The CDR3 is CASSLSTSTDTQYF. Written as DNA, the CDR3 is TGTGCCAGCAGCTTAAGTACCAGCACAGATACGCAGTATTTT.